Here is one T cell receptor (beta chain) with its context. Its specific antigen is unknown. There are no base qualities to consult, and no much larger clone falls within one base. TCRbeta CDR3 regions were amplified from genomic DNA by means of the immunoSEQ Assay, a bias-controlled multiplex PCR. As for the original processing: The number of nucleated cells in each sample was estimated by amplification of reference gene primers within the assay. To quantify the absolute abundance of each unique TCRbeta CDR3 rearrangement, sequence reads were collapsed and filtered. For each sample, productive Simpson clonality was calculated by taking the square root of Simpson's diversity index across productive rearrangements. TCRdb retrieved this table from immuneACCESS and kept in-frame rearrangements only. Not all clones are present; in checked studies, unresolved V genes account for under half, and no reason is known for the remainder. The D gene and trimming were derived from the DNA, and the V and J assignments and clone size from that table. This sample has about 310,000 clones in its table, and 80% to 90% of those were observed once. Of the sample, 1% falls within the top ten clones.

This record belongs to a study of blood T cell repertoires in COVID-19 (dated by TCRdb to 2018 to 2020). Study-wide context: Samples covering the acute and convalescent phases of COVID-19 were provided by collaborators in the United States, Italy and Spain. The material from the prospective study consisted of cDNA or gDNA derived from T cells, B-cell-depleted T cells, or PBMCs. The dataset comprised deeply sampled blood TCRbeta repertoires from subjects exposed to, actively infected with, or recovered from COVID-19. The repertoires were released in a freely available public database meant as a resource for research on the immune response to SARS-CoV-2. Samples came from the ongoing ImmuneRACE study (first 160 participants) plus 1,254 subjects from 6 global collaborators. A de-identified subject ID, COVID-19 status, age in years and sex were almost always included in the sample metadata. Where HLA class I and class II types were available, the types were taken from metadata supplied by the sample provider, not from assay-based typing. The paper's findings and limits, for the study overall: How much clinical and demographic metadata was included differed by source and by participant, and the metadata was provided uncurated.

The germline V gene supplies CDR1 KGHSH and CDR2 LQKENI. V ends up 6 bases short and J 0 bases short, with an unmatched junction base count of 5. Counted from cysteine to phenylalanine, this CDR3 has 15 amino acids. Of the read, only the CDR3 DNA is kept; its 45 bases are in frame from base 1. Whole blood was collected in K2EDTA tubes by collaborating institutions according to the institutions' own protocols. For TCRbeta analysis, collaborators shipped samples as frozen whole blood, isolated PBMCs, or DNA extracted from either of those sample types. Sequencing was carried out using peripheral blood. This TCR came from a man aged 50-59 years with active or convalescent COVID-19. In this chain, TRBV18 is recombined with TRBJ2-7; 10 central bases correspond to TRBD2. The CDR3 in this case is CASSSSGSLSYEQYF. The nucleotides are TGTGCCAGCTCTTCTAGCGGGAGCCTCTCCTACGAGCAGTACTTC.